These T cell receptor beta chains were read from a single sample in a study of long-term antiretroviral therapy in people with HIV. TCRdb keeps only in-frame clones here, not all; method: immunoSEQ multiplex PCR. This table holds roughly 42,000 clones, about 89% found once. The material was unsorted PBMCs, obtained 0.1 years before starting antiretroviral therapy. These receptors were taken from a woman between 50 and 59 years old with HIV. Each CDR3 is given with its conserved first and last residue. D genes are given only for firm matches. For some rows the clone size is stated as once, few or many, or as a class when expanded; others skip it.

len	d_gene	v_gene	abundance	j_gene	CDR3aa	CDR3nt
16	.	TRBV5-1	.	TRBJ2-2	CASSQGQSSNTGELFF	TGCGCCAGCAGCCAGGGCCAATCTTCGAACACCGGGGAGCTGTTTTTT
13	TRBD2	TRBV5-6	.	TRBJ2-7	CASSAGGTYEQYF	TGTGCCAGCAGCGCGGGGGGTACCTACGAGCAGTACTTC
14	.	TRBV6-6	.	TRBJ2-3	CASRPPSRTDTQYF	TGTGCCAGCAGACCTCCTTCCAGGACAGATACGCAGTATTTT
15	.	TRBV5-1	.	TRBJ2-1	CASNRGTAMDNEQFF	TGCGCCAGCAATAGGGGGACTGCTATGGATAATGAGCAGTTCTTC
14	.	TRBV11-2	.	TRBJ1-3	CASSFRGAGNTIYF	TGTGCCAGCAGCTTCAGGGGAGCGGGAAACACCATATATTTT
16	.	TRBV15	few	TRBJ2-2	CATSSGQGPNTGELFF	TGTGCCACCAGCAGTGGTCAGGGGCCAAACACCGGGGAGCTGTTTTTT
16	.	TRBV10-3	.	TRBJ2-7	CAISGWGLVKSYEQYF	TGTGCCATCAGTGGCTGGGGGCTAGTAAAATCCTACGAGCAGTACTTC
17	.	TRBV7-9	.	TRBJ2-5	CASSQGRGAQPRETQYF	TGTGCCAGCAGCCAGGGAAGGGGCGCGCAGCCCCGGGAGACCCAGTACTTC
14	TRBD1	TRBV7-8	.	TRBJ1-1	CASSANRGRTEAFF	TGTGCCAGCAGCGCGAACAGGGGAAGGACTGAAGCTTTCTTT
13	.	TRBV5-8	.	TRBJ1-1	CASSLAGRAEAFF	TGTGCCAGCAGCTTGGCCGGGAGGGCTGAAGCTTTCTTT
14	TRBD2	TRBV7-3	.	TRBJ2-1	CASSPGLASDEQFF	TGTGCCAGCAGCCCCGGACTAGCCAGCGATGAGCAGTTCTTC
13	TRBD2	TRBV19	.	TRBJ2-5	CASSPRTSGIQHF	TGTGCCAGTAGTCCCCGGACTAGCGGGATTCAACACTTC
13	.	TRBV7-2	.	TRBJ1-2	CASSLAESYGYTF	TGTGCCAGCAGCTTAGCTGAATCCTATGGCTACACCTTC
16	.	TRBV27	.	TRBJ2-1	CASSLNNPGRGNEQFF	TGTGCCAGCAGTTTAAATAATCCAGGGAGAGGGAATGAGCAGTTCTTC
12	.	TRBV7-9	.	TRBJ1-2	CASSFTGYGYTF	TGTGCCAGCAGCTTTACAGGATATGGCTACACCTTC
15	.	TRBV18	.	TRBJ1-6	CASSPDGASNSPLHF	TGTGCCAGCTCACCCGACGGAGCGTCTAATTCACCCCTCCACTTT
14	.	TRBV5-1	.	TRBJ2-3	CASNMTPSTDTQYF	TGCGCCAGCAATATGACACCTAGCACAGATACGCAGTATTTT
15	.	TRBV11-2	.	TRBJ2-3	CASSKGGSSTDTQYF	TGTGCCAGCAGCAAAGGGGGGTCTAGCACAGATACGCAGTATTTT
15	.	TRBV21-1	.	TRBJ1-5	CANRWLGEVGQPQHF	TGTGCCAACCGGTGGTTAGGAGAGGTGGGTCAGCCCCAGCATTTT
15	.	TRBV18	.	TRBJ1-5	CASSPENRLGQPQHF	TGTGCCAGCTCACCAGAGAACCGGCTTGGGCAGCCCCAGCATTTT
15	.	TRBV7-2	once	TRBJ1-3	CASSLGNRAGNTIYF	TGTGCCAGCAGCTTAGGTAACAGGGCTGGAAACACCATATATTTT
15	.	TRBV9	.	TRBJ1-4	CASSVGIVGNEKLFF	TGTGCCAGCAGCGTGGGGATCGTCGGTAATGAAAAACTGTTTTTT
15	.	TRBV5-1	.	TRBJ2-6	CASSLEGAGANVLTF	TGCGCCAGCAGCTTGGAGGGGGCTGGGGCCAACGTCCTGACTTTC
17	.	TRBV5-1	.	TRBJ1-1	CASSLGRTQGMNTEAFF	TGCGCCAGCAGCTTGGGGCGTACGCAGGGGATGAACACTGAAGCTTTCTTT
14	.	TRBV14	.	TRBJ2-7	CASSQFRDQDEQYF	TGTGCCAGCAGCCAATTCAGGGATCAGGACGAGCAGTACTTC
16	.	TRBV7-6	.	TRBJ2-3	CASSLRLAGSTDTQYF	TGTGCCAGCAGCTTAAGGCTTGCGGGAAGCACAGATACGCAGTATTTT
14	.	TRBV2	once	TRBJ2-3	CASSPWGAEDTQYF	TGTGCCAGCAGCCCATGGGGGGCTGAAGATACGCAGTATTTT
14	TRBD1	TRBV5-1	.	TRBJ2-7	CASCRDSLSYEQYF	TGCGCCAGCTGCCGGGACAGCCTCTCCTACGAGCAGTACTTC
14	.	TRBV6-1	.	TRBJ2-6	CASSEGGWANVLTF	TGTGCCAGCAGTGAAGGGGGTTGGGCCAACGTCCTGACTTTC
14	TRBD2	TRBV5-1	.	TRBJ2-5	CASLSGEIQETQYF	TGCGCCAGCCTCAGCGGGGAAATTCAAGAGACCCAGTACTTC
14	TRBD1	TRBV25-1	medium-sized	TRBJ1-6	CASSWDRDNSPLHF	TGTGCCAGCAGTTGGGACAGGGATAATTCACCCCTCCACTTT
15	.	TRBV6-6	.	TRBJ2-7	CASSYDGQGAYEQYF	TGTGCCAGCAGTTACGACGGTCAGGGAGCCTACGAGCAGTACTTC
13	.	TRBV4-3	.	TRBJ2-2	CASSHRVGGELFF	TGCGCCAGCAGCCACCGGGTGGGCGGGGAGCTGTTTTTT
14	.	TRBV7-6	.	TRBJ2-3	CASSLVTAADTQYF	TGTGCCAGCAGCTTAGTCACGGCCGCAGATACGCAGTATTTT
17	.	TRBV9	.	TRBJ1-2	CASSPRPASAGVDGYTF	TGTGCCAGCAGCCCCCGGCCCGCCTCGGCGGGGGTAGATGGCTACACCTTC
14	.	TRBV5-1	medium-sized	TRBJ2-7	CASSLYQETYEQYF	TGCGCCAGCAGCTTGTATCAGGAAACCTACGAGCAGTACTTC
16	.	TRBV5-6	.	TRBJ2-7	CASSLATGTGPYEQYF	TGTGCCAGCAGCTTGGCGACCGGGACTGGGCCTTACGAGCAGTACTTC
13	.	TRBV29-1	few	TRBJ1-1	CSVKGRLNTEAFF	TGCAGCGTCAAGGGACGGCTGAACACTGAAGCTTTCTTT
13	.	TRBV13	.	TRBJ2-5	CASSLEGRETQYF	TGTGCCAGCAGCTTAGAAGGGCGAGAGACCCAGTACTTC
16	TRBD1	TRBV5-1	once	TRBJ1-5	CASSLTGGLANQPQHF	TGCGCCAGCAGCTTGACAGGGGGGCTCGCCAATCAGCCCCAGCATTTT
17	.	TRBV2	.	TRBJ1-3	CASRQTRSGRSGNTIYF	TGTGCCAGCAGGCAAACGCGATCAGGGCGCTCTGGAAACACCATATATTTT
14	TRBD1	TRBV6-6	.	TRBJ2-7	CASSRQGPSYEQYF	TGTGCCAGCAGCCGACAGGGCCCGTCCTACGAGCAGTACTTC
13	.	TRBV30	.	TRBJ1-5	CAWSAEGNQPQHF	TGTGCCTGGAGTGCCGAGGGGAATCAGCCCCAGCATTTT
18	.	TRBV7-2	.	TRBJ2-6	CASSREAGTLSGANVLTF	TGTGCCAGCAGCCGAGAGGCTGGGACACTCTCTGGGGCCAACGTCCTGACTTTC
16	TRBD2	TRBV9	.	TRBJ2-1	CASSVAGSGGHNEQFF	TGTGCCAGCAGCGTAGCTGGTAGCGGGGGGCACAATGAGCAGTTCTTC
15	TRBD2	TRBV29-1	.	TRBJ2-5	CSVGWSGAPEETQYF	TGCAGCGTTGGGTGGAGCGGGGCCCCCGAAGAGACCCAGTACTTC
15	TRBD1	TRBV7-9	.	TRBJ2-2	CASSRGQENTGELFF	TGTGCCAGCAGCCGCGGACAGGAGAACACCGGGGAGCTGTTTTTT
12	.	TRBV28	.	TRBJ1-2	CASWAGVGGYTF	TGTGCCAGCTGGGCAGGGGTGGGTGGCTACACCTTC
13	.	TRBV5-4	.	TRBJ1-3	CASSLGRGNTIYF	TGTGCCAGCAGCCTCGGACGTGGAAACACCATATATTTT